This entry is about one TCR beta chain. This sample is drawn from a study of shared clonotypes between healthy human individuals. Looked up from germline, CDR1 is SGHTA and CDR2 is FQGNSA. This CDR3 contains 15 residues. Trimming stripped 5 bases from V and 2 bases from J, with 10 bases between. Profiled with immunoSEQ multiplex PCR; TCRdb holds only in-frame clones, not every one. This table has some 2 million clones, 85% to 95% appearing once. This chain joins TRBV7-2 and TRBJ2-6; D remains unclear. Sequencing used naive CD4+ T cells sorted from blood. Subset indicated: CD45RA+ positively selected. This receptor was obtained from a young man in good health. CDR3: CASSRDLAGANVLTF. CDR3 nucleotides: TGTGCCAGCAGCCGTGACCTCGCTGGGGCCAACGTCCTGACTTTC.